Included here is one TCR beta chain sequence, with context. The data are from a study of post-analysis software for immune sequencing data. Study context: As for disease course, relapsing-remitting, secondary progressive and progressive-relapsing multiple sclerosis were all included.

Unique molecular identifiers tagged the TCR beta cDNA libraries. One entry per CDR3 protein, called by TCRdb with MiXCR from the PCR reads. The table has 400,000 to 500,000 distinct CDR3 sequences, about 40% seen once. The sequence came from a girl aged 2 to 10 with multiple sclerosis. Specimen: blood.

In DNA, the CDR3 is TGCAGCGTTCTTACTAGCGGGAGGACCGAGCAGTACTTC. It encodes CSVLTSGRTEQYF. The chain couples TRBV29-1 to TRBJ2-7, with TRBD2 identical over 12 bases. In germline, CDR1 is SQVTM, CDR2 ANQGSEA. With 5 bases clipped from V and 6 bases from J, the junction kept 5 bases outside the gene matches. CDR3 length equals 13 residues.